Reported below is one TCR beta chain. Its target is unknown. This sample was included in a study of graft-versus-host responses after intestinal transplantation. The germline CDR1 and CDR2 sequences are MNHNS and SASEGT. The CDR3 has 16 residues. The V segment lost 2 bases and the J segment 4 bases; nucleotides outside the gene matches: 8. The data were produced by immunoSEQ multiplex PCR, yet TCRdb's version contains in-frame clones alone and is incomplete. The repertoire includes about 73,000 clones, nearly 90% of them detected once, and less than 5% sits in the top ten. The rearrangement links TRBV6-1 to TRBJ1-5; 7 nucleotides align to TRBD1. The sequence was collected from a human donor who was the organ donor for an intestinal transplant. Material: unstimulated CD8+ T cells sorted from spleen or lymph node cells, obtained before transplant. DNA of the CDR3: TGTGCCAGCAGTGAAATTCAGGGGGAACTTAATCAGCCCCAGCATTTT. Amino acids: CASSEIQGELNQPQHF.